The entry below describes one TCR beta chain. These data belong to a study of blood T cell repertoires in COVID-19. The method was immunoSEQ multiplex PCR; TCRdb's version includes in-frame clones alone and lacks a portion of them. The data hold hundreds of thousands of clones, with roughly 80% observed a single time. Trimming removed 3 bases from V and 10 bases from J; junction bases left unmatched: 15. Germline values: CDR1 LGHDT, CDR2 YNNKEL (reference sequence). The CDR3 contains 16 residues. The chain joins TRBV3-1 (or the pseudogene TRBV3-2) to TRBJ2-1; the match to TRBD2 covers 7 bases. This sequence originates from a man in his forties who had been exposed to COVID-19. Sequenced sample: PBMCs or T cells enriched from blood (not recorded which). CDR3 residues: CASSQRRLATSREQFF. CDR3 DNA: TGTGCCAGCAGCCAGAGAAGACTAGCCACGTCGAGGGAGCAGTTCTTC.